These 10 T cell receptor beta chains share one sample of origin, sequenced in a study of cytomegalovirus exposure and HLA in healthy donors. 60 Vbeta and 13 Jbeta primers were used in PCR. Profiling relied on immunoSEQ multiplex PCR, and the TCRdb table lists in-frame clones only, not all of them. The table has some 150,000 clones, roughly four fifths seen once. Sequencing input: PBMCs. The receptors derive from a man younger than 35 in good health and CMV-seropositive.

The CDR3 sequence is CASSLWRDEKLFF. The CDR3 DNA is TGTGCCAGCAGCTTATGGAGGGATGAAAAACTGTTTTTT. The chain combines TRBV11-2 with TRBJ1-4; D is unresolved. The CDR3 length is 13 residues. Germline loops: CDR1 SGHAT, CDR2 FQNNGV. V lost 2 bases and J lost 6, with 7 bases in between. The variable domain in full, with the rest retrieved from reference TRBV11-2 and TRBJ1-4, is EAGVAQSPRYKIIEKRQSVAFWCNPISGHATLYWYQQILGQGPKLLIQFQNNGVVDDSQLPKDRFSAERLKGVDSTLKIQPAKLEDSAVYLCASSLWRDEKLFFGSGTQLSVL.

The J gene is TRBJ2-4, the V gene TRBV4-1; D remains unclear. Trimming removed 1 base at V and 11 bases at J, with 12 bases between. This CDR3 is built from 13 residues. Germline V gene sequence: CDR1 MGHRA, CDR2 YSYEKL. CDR3 nucleotides: TGCGCCAGCAGCCAAGTTGGTCCCTCGGTTCAGTACTTC. Translating gives CASSQVGPSVQYF.

This CDR3 reads CASSAQGARTEAFF. The CDR3 DNA reads TGTGCCAGCAGTGCACAGGGGGCTCGGACTGAAGCTTTCTTT. The chain combines TRBV25-1 with TRBJ1-1; 9 bases line up with TRBD1. Germline V CDR1 and CDR2: MGHDK, SYGVNS. This CDR3 is 14 amino acids long. Losses at the gene ends were 4 bases for V and 5 bases for J; bases not matched to a gene: 5.

Here the CDR3 reads CASSSQGKSTDTQYF. CDR3 sequence (DNA): TGCGCCAGCAGCTCACAGGGGAAGAGCACAGATACGCAGTATTTT. The V and J genes are TRBV5-1 and TRBJ2-3; TRBD1 matches 7 bases. From germline, CDR1 is SGHRS and CDR2 YFSETQ. CDR3 length: 15 amino acids. The ends lost 3 bases at V and 0 bases at J; junction bases unmatched: 4. The entire variable domain, with the rest obtained from reference TRBV5-1 and TRBJ2-3, is as follows: KAGVTQTPRYLIKTRGQQVTLSCSPISGHRSVSWYQQTPGQGLQFLFEYFSETQRNKGNFPGRFSGRQFSNSRSEMNVSTLELGDSALYLCASSSQGKSTDTQYFGPGTRLTVL.

This clone was counted only a few times. The chain combines TRBV21-1 with TRBJ2-1; the table's D call TRBD1 went unverified against the DNA. TRBV21-1 is labeled a pseudogene. The CDR3 runs 18 residues. The CDR3 nucleotides read TGTGCCAGCAGCAGACCAGTAGTACAGGGGATTAGGGACAATGAGCAGTTCTTC. It translates to CASSRPVVQGIRDNEQFF.

The genes are TRBV18 and TRBJ2-1, with TRBD2 matching 11 bases. Trimming removed 5 bases from V and 8 bases from J; junction bases left unmatched: 14. Germline values: CDR1 KGHSH, CDR2 LQKENI. The CDR3 has 17 residues. CDR3 loop: CASSKGLAVTIGDEQFF. CDR3 nucleotide sequence: TGTGCCAGCTCAAAGGGACTAGCGGTTACAATAGGCGATGAGCAGTTCTTC.

The chain recombines TRBV11-3 with TRBJ2-2; perhaps TRBD2 as D (6 bases). CDR3 length: 14 amino acids. Germline assignment: CDR1 SGHNT and CDR2 YENEEA. V lost 4 bases, J lost 5 bases, and 11 bases lay in between. The CDR3 spells CASSYRGGTGELFF. The CDR3 DNA reads as TGTGCCAGCAGCTATAGGGGAGGAACCGGGGAGCTGTTTTTT.

Comments on this clone: The junction differs from germline at one of its ends, possibly a read error. V is TRBV28 and J is TRBJ2-4; 8 bases match TRBD1. Germline V gene lookup returns CDR1 MDHEN and CDR2 SYDVKM. This CDR3 is built from 14 residues. The CDR3 spells CASSMDRAKNIQYF. CDR3 bases: TGTGCCAGCAGCATGGACAGGGCAAAAAATATTCAGTACTTC.

The chain couples TRBV30 to TRBJ2-7; D may be TRBD2 (5 bases). The CDR3 covers 14 residues. Between the trimmed V and J ends, which lost 3 bases and 9 bases, there was a span of 21 bases. CDR1 and CDR2 from the germline V gene are GTSNPN and SVGIG (reference sequence). Written as DNA, the CDR3 is TGTGCCTGGAGCACCCTGAGGTCGGGGAAGGGGCAGTACTTC. Protein product: CAWSTLRSGKGQYF.

J is TRBJ2-1 and V is TRBV28, with 13 bases aligning to TRBD2. The CDR3 is made up of 15 amino acids. Germline CDR1 is MDHEN and CDR2 is SYDVKM. The trim removed 4 bases at V and 8 bases at J, leaving 5 bases unmatched. CDR3 in amino acids: CASSSQTSGRYEQFF. The CDR3 nucleotides are TGTGCCAGCAGTTCCCAGACTAGCGGGAGGTATGAGCAGTTCTTC.